The clone carrying this TCR beta chain appeared many times. TCR beta CDR3 regions were amplified from RNA transcripts. TCR CDR3 underwent first-round RT-PCR with the HTBI primer set. TCRdb called the multiplex PCR reads again in MiXCR, with one record for every CDR3 protein. This table holds some 510,000 distinct CDR3 sequences, less than 25% found once. No ophthalmopathy progression within 18 months constituted stable Graves' hyperthyroidism. For the diagnoses, clinical symptoms, serum thyroxine and TRAb, thyroid ultrasound and orbital computed tomography were used. The sample belongs to a study of T cells in Graves' hyperthyroidism and ophthalmopathy. This CDR3 is 14 amino acids long. Trimming left V 3 bases short and J 3 bases short, with 14 bases between. CDR1 and CDR2 from the germline V gene are SQVTM and ANQGSEA.

V is TRBV29-1 and J is TRBJ1-2; a weak D match, TRBD1 (5 bases). Sequencing input: blood. The TCR originated in a man younger than 30 with Graves' hyperthyroidism. The CDR3 DNA reads TGCAGCGTTGAGAGGGGAGAGGGTTACTATGGCTACACCTTC. As protein: CSVERGEGYYGYTF.